This TCR beta chain was found in a study of graft-versus-host responses after intestinal transplantation. About the study: Grafts that recipients had were multivisceral, liver-intestinal, or isolated intestinal transplants. Recipients uniformly received anti-thymocyte globulin induction, followed by tacrolimus and steroids for roughly 3 years. Broader study findings: Recipient-marrow GvH clones were detected, some having first appeared in ileum or blood. Declining HvG levels early post-transplant were linked to peak circulating GvH clone levels.

The germline CDR1 and CDR2 sequences are SEHNR and FQNEAQ (reference sequence). This CDR3 spans 15 amino acids. The V and J ends lost 6 bases and 4 bases respectively, with 15 bases between them. Concerning this clone: No antigen is known for it.

The repertoire was sequenced with immunoSEQ multiplex PCR; TCRdb's copy has only in-frame clones and lacks some. The data show around 23,000 clones, 80% to 90% seen once. The V and J genes are TRBV7-9 and TRBJ2-2; D ambiguous. Sequenced here: PBMCs, sampled just over 450 days after intestinal transplant. This sequence was found in a human patient who received an intestinal transplant, so some T cells may come from the graft donor. DNA of the CDR3: TGTGCCAGCAGTCCACGTGTAGGGCGCACCGGGGAGCTGTTTTTT. It encodes CASSPRVGRTGELFF.